This T cell receptor (beta chain) was sequenced during a study of blood T cells in healthy people across ages. Germline assignment: CDR1 SGHRS and CDR2 YFSETQ. The CDR3 contains 16 residues. The ends were cut back, 2 bases at V and 0 bases at J, with 9 bases in the middle. Study-level results: Per-million-T-cell TCR beta diversity fell roughly linearly with age.

Primers used in a second PCR of roughly 7 to 12 cycles were a sample-barcoded 5' primer and a J-beta primer mix. Per sample, CDR3-containing paired-end reads numbered at least 3 million. TCRdb re-derived calls from the 5' RACE reads in MiXCR, one entry per CDR3 protein. The sample has about 1.8 million distinct CDR3 sequences; around half are singletons. Only a few counts were recorded for this clonotype. The antigen remains undetermined. This sequence joins TRBV5-1 and TRBJ1-6; D is unresolved. Source material: blood. The receptor's source is a woman aged 40 to 49 in good health. The CDR3 bases are TGCGCCAGCAGCTTAGACGGGAGCTCCTATAATTCACCCCTCCACTTT. Translating it yields CASSLDGSSYNSPLHF.